This T cell receptor beta chain derives from a study of blood T cell repertoires in COVID-19. Across the study: COVID-19 samples collected from the United States, Italy and Spain covered acute and convalescent phases.

This clone was picked up one time. Original methodology: Cell counts per sample came from amplifying reference gene primers. This table comes from immunoSEQ multiplex PCR, and its TCRdb copy is limited to in-frame clones, with some not included. That table supplies the V and J calls and clone size; D and trimming were determined from the DNA. The sample records around 97,000 clones, around nine tenths being singletons. Germline-derived CDR1 and CDR2 are LGHDT and YNNKEL (reference sequence). Deletions cut 2 bases from V and 7 bases from J, with 14 bases between. CDR3 length: 14 residues. This clonotype was obtained from a woman older than 75 in a cohort sampled during active COVID-19. Sequenced material: peripheral blood. The gene calls are TRBV3-1 (or the pseudogene TRBV3-2) and TRBJ1-1; D is possibly TRBD1 (6 bases). The CDR3 DNA sequence: TGTGCCAGCAGCCAAAGACCAGTGACAGGTGAAGCTTTCTTT. It codes for CASSQRPVTGEAFF.